The following is a TCR beta chain sequence with its context. Its antigen is undetermined. Sequenced material consisted of expressed TCRB transcripts (all of the isolated RNA was reverse transcribed). Measured with immunoSEQ multiplex PCR; TCRdb has only the in-frame clones, and not every one. Of some 240,000 clones listed, 16% are singletons. The record originates from a study of beta chain features in type 1 diabetes. Study details: Age, gender, cell numbers and subset yield matched between patients and controls. Study-wide results and caveats: The study found moderately but significantly shorter TCRB CDR3s in all four CD4+ subsets of Type 1 diabetes patients.

The V end was cut by 5 bases, the J end by 0 bases, with 14 bases between. Germline V gene lookup returns CDR1 SQVTM and CDR2 ANQGSEA. The CDR3 spans 16 residues. This TCR was recovered from a man in his thirties or forties with type 1 diabetes. The chain uses TRBV29-1 and TRBJ2-6; D is uncertain. Sequencing was performed on naive CD4+ T cells from blood. Here the CDR3 reads CSVRATPGSGANVLTF. For the CDR3, the DNA is TGCAGCGTTCGGGCCACTCCCGGCTCTGGGGCCAACGTCCTGACTTTC.